This TCR beta chain came from a study of T cell repertoires in cytomegalovirus infection (dated 2019 in TCRdb). For context, the study as a whole: Donor HLA type was relevant to the analysis, as public TCR beta signatures indicated carriage of CMV infection together with the matching HLA type. Results and caveats for the whole study, not just this receptor: The ex vivo response was dominated by HLA-C-restricted CMV-specific TCR beta clonotypes, and the single most frequent clonotype in two of eight donors was supplied by these HLA-C-restricted clonotypes. In both this cohort and an independent 352-donor cohort, the cumulative frequency of public TCR beta family members distinguished carriers of CMV infection plus the relevant HLA type.

The germline ends are 12 bases apart after V is trimmed by 6 bases and J by 6 bases. In the germline V gene (reference sequence), CDR1 corresponds to DFQATT and CDR2 to SNEGSKA. From the cysteine through the phenylalanine, the CDR3 covers 12 amino acids. The CDR3 DNA has 36 bases and is translated from base 1. Sequencing used an Illumina HiSeq 1500. TCRdb took the public reads, trimmed them with fastp at Q25, ran MiXCR for clone calling and kept in-frame beta chains. When rows share a CDR3 protein, they turn into one entry using the most common DNA and genes. The sample data list 740,000 or so distinct CDR3 sequences, and 35% to 45% of these were observed just once. Of the sample, roughly 2.8% is held by the ten largest clones. In this sample, this clonotype turned up once. The antigen this receptor binds is unknown. Nothing much larger sits one base from this clone, and base qualities are not available. A lone read is weak support.

The rearrangement combines TRBV20-1 with TRBJ1-5; a tentative D call is TRBD1 (6 bases match). Specimen: PBMCs. The sequence was obtained from a human donor in good health (CMV status not recorded). Some clones in this sample may be carry-over from other donors' samples. The base sequence is TGCAGTGCCAAAACAGGGACTCAGCCCCAGCATTTT. This codes for CSAKTGTQPQHF.